This T cell receptor (beta chain) came from a study of tumor-infiltrating lymphocytes in primary liver carcinoma. On the study more broadly: Lesions, classed as T1-T3 N0M0, spanned about 4 to 11 cm across. Findings and caveats of the study: Tumor top-250-clone fractions significantly exceeded those of blood (p = 0.039). Among top clones, only about 7-25% appeared in all five tumor regions.

Unsorted bulk tissue, about 18-32 mg of it, served as the source for co-extraction of RNA and DNA. Of note for this clonotype: Its antigen is unidentified. Mismatch with germline at one junction end may stem from a read error.

Germline assignment: CDR1 MNHEY and CDR2 SVGAGI. The CDR3 sequence is 15 residues long. TCR beta cDNA was made from around 520 ng total RNA with a constant-region primer. Three nested multiplex PCR rounds, a slightly modified ARM-PCR method, built the TCR beta libraries. Amplification in the first two PCR rounds was performed using TRBV1-TRBV30 forward primers and a C-beta reverse primer for approximately 10 cycles each. Via MiXCR, TCRdb re-called the multiplex PCR reads, giving one row per CDR3 protein. This table has under 90,000 distinct CDR3 sequences, around 70% appearing once. The chain has TRBV6-5 and TRBJ2-7; TRBD2 matches 7 bases. Sequences were obtained from liver tumor tissue from sampling region 1. As to subset: tumor region T1, superior pole. This receptor was taken from a man aged 35 to 55 with primary liver carcinoma and hepatitis B virus infection. CDR3 sequence reads: CASSREAMSSYEHYF. As DNA, the CDR3 is TGTGCCAGCAGTCGGGAGGCGATGAGCTCCTACGAGCATTACTTC.